The T cell receptor beta chain under discussion was sequenced for a study of blood T cell repertoires in COVID-19. On the study more broadly: There were acute and convalescent COVID-19 samples, and they came from the United States, Italy and Spain. T cells, B-cell-depleted T cells, or PBMCs supplied cDNA or gDNA.

In the source study's methods: Nucleated cell number was recorded as an estimate derived from reference gene primer amplification. The assay was immunoSEQ multiplex PCR, and TCRdb's table has in-frame clones only and misses some. For V, J and clone size, that table is used; D and trimming come from the DNA. The repertoire consists of 200,000 to 300,000 clones, with 84% occurring once and the leading ten covering approximately 1.4%. The sample holds a few counts of this clone. Source material: peripheral blood. This clonotype was obtained from a middle-aged woman who had recovered from COVID-19.

CDR3 DNA: TGTGCCTGGGCCCGGGAGGGTTTAGAGACCCAGTACTTC. As protein: CAWAREGLETQYF. The rearrangement joins TRBV30 to TRBJ2-5; 8 bases are shared with TRBD2. This CDR3 is 13 amino acids long. Germline trimming cut 5 bases from V and 4 bases from J; bases unmatched to any gene: 6. Per the germline V gene, CDR1 is GTSNPN and CDR2 is SVGIG (reference sequence). Filled out from reference TRBV30 and TRBJ2-5, the complete variable domain reads SQTIHQWPATLVQPVGSPLSLECTVEGTSNPNLYWYRQAAGRGLQLLFYSVGIGQISSEVPQNLSASRPQDRQFILSSKKLLLSDSGFYLCAWAREGLETQYFGPGTRLLVL.